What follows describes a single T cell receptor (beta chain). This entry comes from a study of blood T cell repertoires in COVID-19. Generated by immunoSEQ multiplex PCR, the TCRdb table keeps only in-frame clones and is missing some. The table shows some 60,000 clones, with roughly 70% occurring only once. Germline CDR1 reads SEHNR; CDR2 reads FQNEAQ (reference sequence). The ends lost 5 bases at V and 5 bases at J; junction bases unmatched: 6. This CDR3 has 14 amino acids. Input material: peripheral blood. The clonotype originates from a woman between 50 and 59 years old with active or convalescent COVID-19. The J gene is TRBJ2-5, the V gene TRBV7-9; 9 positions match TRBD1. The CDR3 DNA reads TGTGCCAGCAGCATCGACAGGGGGAAGGAGACCCAGTACTTC. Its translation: CASSIDRGKETQYF.